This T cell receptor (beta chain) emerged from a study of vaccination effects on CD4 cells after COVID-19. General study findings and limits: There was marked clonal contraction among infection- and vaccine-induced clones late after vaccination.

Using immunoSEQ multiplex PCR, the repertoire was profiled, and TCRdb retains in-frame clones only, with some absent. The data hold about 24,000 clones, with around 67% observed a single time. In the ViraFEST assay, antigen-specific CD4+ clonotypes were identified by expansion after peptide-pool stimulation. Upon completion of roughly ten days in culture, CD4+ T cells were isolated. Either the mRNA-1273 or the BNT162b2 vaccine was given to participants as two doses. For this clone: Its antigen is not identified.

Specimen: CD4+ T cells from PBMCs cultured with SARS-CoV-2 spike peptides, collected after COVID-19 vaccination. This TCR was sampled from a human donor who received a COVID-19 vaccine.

CDR3 residues: CASSLDSRVGQYF. CDR3 sequence (DNA): TGCGCCAGCAGCTTGGACTCCAGGGTGGGGCAGTACTTC. V usage is TRBV5-1 and J usage is TRBJ2-7, with D tentatively TRBD1 (5 bases). From germline, CDR1 is SGHRS and CDR2 YFSETQ. This CDR3 comprises 13 residues. Between the trimmed V and J ends, which lost 0 bases and 9 bases, there was a span of 13 bases. Using reference TRBV5-1 and TRBJ2-7 for the parts outside the CDR3, the full variable domain is KAGVTQTPRYLIKTRGQQVTLSCSPISGHRSVSWYQQTPGQGLQFLFEYFSETQRNKGNFPGRFSGRQFSNSRSEMNVSTLELGDSALYLCASSLDSRVGQYFGPGTRLTVT.